The 8 T cell receptor beta chains below all came from one sample that was sequenced in a study of OX40 agonist ivuxolimab in advanced cancers. Profiled with immunoSEQ multiplex PCR; TCRdb holds only in-frame clones, not every one. The sample shows almost 50,000 clones, about 85% of them seen only once. This specimen consisted of CD4+ or CD8+ T cells sorted from blood, obtained in a trial of the OX40 agonist ivuxolimab. These receptors were taken from an adult with an advanced solid tumor such as melanoma, head and neck, liver or kidney cancer.

Concerning this clone itself: Germline is not matched at one junction end, which may reflect a read error. The V call is TRBV5-6, the J call TRBJ1-2, with 10 bases fitting TRBD1. The germline gives CDR1 SGHDT, CDR2 YYEEEE. The CDR3 runs to 13 residues. Here the CDR3 reads CASNLGTGVGYTF. The CDR3 bases are TGTGCCAGCAACTTGGGGACAGGGGTCGGCTACACCTTC.

The CDR3 reads CAWSWDSNGQYF. CDR3 in DNA: TGTGCCTGGAGTTGGGACAGTAATGGGCAGTACTTC. This rearrangement joins TRBV30 to TRBJ2-7, with TRBD1 matching 7 bases. This CDR3 region has 12 residues. The ends lost 2 bases at V and 9 bases at J; junction bases unmatched: 7. Per germline, CDR1 GTSNPN and CDR2 SVGIG (reference sequence).

The V call is TRBV6-5, the J call TRBJ2-5, with unresolved D. CDR1 and CDR2 from the germline V gene are MNHEY and SVGAGI. CDR3 length equals 13 residues. The ends were cut back, 0 bases at V and 2 bases at J, with 4 bases in the middle. As DNA, the CDR3 is TGTGCCAGCAGTTACTCTGGGCAAGAGACCCAGTACTTC. Amino acid sequence: CASSYSGQETQYF.

V gene TRBV2 combines with J gene TRBJ1-5, with 11 bases aligning to TRBD1. With V trimmed by 5 bases and J by 9 bases, 6 bases remained unmatched. CDR3 length: 14 residues. CDR1 and CDR2 (germline): SNHLY, FYNNEI. CDR3 protein: CASSWDRGESPQHF. For the CDR3, the DNA is TGTGCCAGCAGTTGGGACAGGGGGGAATCGCCCCAGCATTTT.

The chain recombines TRBV2 with TRBJ2-7; 12 bases align to TRBD1. V was pared by 8 bases and J by 2 bases, with 19 bases of the junction left unmatched. Germline values: CDR1 SNHLY, CDR2 FYNNEI. This CDR3 contains 19 residues. This CDR3 reads CASVPRDRGRDRGTYEQYF. The CDR3 coding sequence is TGTGCCAGCGTCCCTCGGGACAGGGGGCGCGATAGGGGTACCTACGAGCAGTACTTC. The variable domain in full, completed from reference TRBV2 and TRBJ2-7, reads EPEVTQTPSHQVTQMGQEVILRCVPISNHLYFYWYRQILGQKVEFLVSFYNNEISEKSEIFDDQFSVERPDGSNFTLKIRSTKLEDSAMYFCASVPRDRGRDRGTYEQYFGPGTRLTVT.

This clone was seen once. This chain links TRBV4-2 with TRBJ2-1; 9 positions match TRBD2. Unmatched junction bases numbered 8, after V lost 4 bases and J lost 4 bases. The germline V gene has CDR1 LGHNA and CDR2 YNFKEQ. The CDR3 has 16 amino acids. DNA of the CDR3: TGTGCCAGCAGCCCAGAGCCGGGACTAGCTTACAATGAGCAGTTCTTC. This translates into CASSPEPGLAYNEQFF.

This clone was observed once. The chain links TRBV29-1 to TRBJ2-2; possibly TRBD1 for D (6 bases). V lost 7 bases, J lost 4 bases, and 13 bases lay in between. This CDR3 is 13 amino acids long. Germline V gene lookup returns CDR1 SQVTM and CDR2 ANQGSEA. The CDR3 sequence is CSGRDTFTGELFF. CDR3 DNA: TGCAGCGGCCGGGACACCTTCACCGGGGAGCTGTTTTTT.

V usage is TRBV2 and J usage is TRBJ1-2; 11 bases are a match to TRBD1. CDR1 and CDR2 (germline): SNHLY, FYNNEI. The V segment lost 2 bases and the J segment 7 bases; nucleotides outside the gene matches: 3. The CDR3 has 14 amino acids. The CDR3, as DNA: TGTGCCAGCAGTGAAAGGACAGGGGGCCTTGGCTACACCTTC. Protein: CASSERTGGLGYTF.